A selection of T cell receptor beta chains follows, all from one sample in a study of blood T cell repertoires in COVID-19. Assay used: immunoSEQ multiplex PCR; TCRdb lists only in-frame clones, some missing. This sample yields approximately 76,000 clones, of which approximately 83% are seen a single time; over 5% belongs to the top ten. The sample taken for sequencing was peripheral blood. The receptors here all came from a woman aged 60-75 years with acute or convalescent COVID-19. Each CDR3 is given with its conserved first and last residue. The D gene is left open where the match is weak. Size values are once, few and many counts, or a class for expanded clones, and some rows have none.

d_gene: TRBD2; v_gene: TRBV10-3; abundance: few; j_gene: TRBJ2-1; CDR3aa: CAISGLAGGPDNEQFF
d_gene: TRBD1; v_gene: TRBV6-5; abundance: NA; j_gene: TRBJ1-5; CDR3aa: CASSPRGWNQPQHF
d_gene: TRBD1; v_gene: TRBV3-1/TRBV3-2; abundance: NA; j_gene: TRBJ1-2; CDR3aa: CASSPYRTGNGYTF
d_gene: NA; v_gene: TRBV14; abundance: NA; j_gene: TRBJ1-2; CDR3aa: CASSQLIGQDLDGYTF
d_gene: NA; v_gene: TRBV6-5; abundance: once; j_gene: TRBJ2-1; CDR3aa: CASKGSAGTKNEQFF
d_gene: NA; v_gene: TRBV5-1; abundance: NA; j_gene: TRBJ1-5; CDR3aa: CASSLTTGQQPQHF
d_gene: TRBD1; v_gene: TRBV11-2; abundance: NA; j_gene: TRBJ2-1; CDR3aa: CASSLVGTGGNEQFF
d_gene: NA; v_gene: TRBV9; abundance: NA; j_gene: TRBJ2-1; CDR3aa: CASSPGLSSYNEQFF
d_gene: NA; v_gene: TRBV30; abundance: NA; j_gene: TRBJ2-5; CDR3aa: CAWSAPTFQETQYF
d_gene: NA; v_gene: TRBV21-1; abundance: NA; j_gene: TRBJ2-7; CDR3aa: CAQLRGAGGNSRSEQYF
d_gene: TRBD2; v_gene: TRBV5-1; abundance: NA; j_gene: TRBJ2-5; CDR3aa: CASGVAGEETQYF
d_gene: TRBD2; v_gene: TRBV7-2; abundance: NA; j_gene: TRBJ2-7; CDR3aa: CASSSRLASYEQYF
d_gene: NA; v_gene: TRBV6-5; abundance: NA; j_gene: TRBJ1-2; CDR3aa: CASSYGGGYGYTF
d_gene: NA; v_gene: TRBV5-1; abundance: NA; j_gene: TRBJ1-1; CDR3aa: CASRPQGKAEAFF
d_gene: NA; v_gene: TRBV11-2; abundance: few; j_gene: TRBJ2-7; CDR3aa: CASSLNAGPEEQYF
d_gene: NA; v_gene: TRBV12-5; abundance: NA; j_gene: TRBJ2-3; CDR3aa: CASGSSAGAFSDTQYF
d_gene: TRBD1; v_gene: TRBV6-5; abundance: NA; j_gene: TRBJ1-1; CDR3aa: CASSKRGGLGTEAFF